A selection of T cell receptor beta chains follows, all from one sample in a study of Graves' ophthalmopathy and Graves' hyperthyroidism. One entry per CDR3 protein, called by TCRdb with MiXCR from the multiplex PCR reads. The sample holds about 700,000 distinct CDR3 sequences, roughly two fifths seen once. Sequencing was done on a sample of peripheral blood. These receptors all stem from an adult man with Graves' ophthalmopathy. Each CDR3 is given with its conserved first and last residue. The D gene is left open where the match is weak. Not every row has a clone size; where given, it reads once, few, many or a size class.

J gene: TRBJ2-2
clone size: few
V gene: TRBV25-1
D gene: NA
CDR3 protein: CASRTRAFWTGELFF
CDR3 DNA: TGTGCCAGCAGGACTAGGGCCTTCTGGACCGGGGAGCTGTTTTTT

J gene: TRBJ1-5
clone size: many
V gene: TRBV7-2
D gene: TRBD1
CDR3 protein: CASSAQGGFNQPQHF
CDR3 DNA: TGTGCCAGCAGCGCACAGGGGGGGTTCAATCAGCCCCAGCATTTT

J gene: TRBJ2-5
clone size: few
V gene: TRBV7-2
D gene: NA
CDR3 protein: CASSLAPRGGFFETQYF
CDR3 DNA: TGTGCCAGCAGCTTAGCCCCCAGGGGAGGGTTTTTCGAGACCCAGTACTTC

J gene: TRBJ2-7
clone size: NA
V gene: TRBV27
D gene: NA
CDR3 protein: CASRGYKYYEQYF
CDR3 DNA: TGTGCCAGCAGAGGCTACAAATACTACGAGCAGTACTTC

J gene: TRBJ1-2
clone size: NA
V gene: TRBV7-9
D gene: TRBD1
CDR3 protein: CASSPKTGAGYGYTF
CDR3 DNA: TGTGCCAGCAGCCCAAAGACAGGGGCGGGCTACGGCTACACCTTC

J gene: TRBJ1-5
clone size: NA
V gene: TRBV6-2/TRBV6-3
D gene: TRBD1
CDR3 protein: CASTRTDGTVSRSNQPQHF
CDR3 DNA: TGTGCCAGCACTCGAACGGACGGGACAGTCAGTCGGAGCAATCAGCCCCAGCATTTT

J gene: TRBJ2-2
clone size: NA
V gene: TRBV7-2
D gene: NA
CDR3 protein: CASSLESGGRTGELFF
CDR3 DNA: TGTGCCAGCAGCTTAGAGTCCGGGGGTCGCACCGGGGAGCTGTTTTTT

J gene: TRBJ1-1
clone size: many
V gene: TRBV29-1
D gene: NA
CDR3 protein: CSIAGHRSLKNTEAFF
CDR3 DNA: TGCAGCATAGCGGGACACCGTTCCCTTAAGAACACTGAAGCTTTCTTT

J gene: TRBJ2-7
clone size: NA
V gene: TRBV10-3
D gene: TRBD2
CDR3 protein: CASSRGRLAGGYEQYF
CDR3 DNA: TGTGCCAGCAGCCGAGGGAGACTAGCGGGAGGATACGAGCAGTACTTC

J gene: TRBJ2-5
clone size: many
V gene: TRBV20-1
D gene: TRBD2
CDR3 protein: CSAKRGQETQYF
CDR3 DNA: TGCAGTGCAAAGCGGGGCCAAGAGACCCAGTACTTC

J gene: TRBJ1-2
clone size: NA
V gene: TRBV20-1
D gene: NA
CDR3 protein: CSAKPDSRMAGYTF
CDR3 DNA: TGCAGTGCTAAGCCGGACAGTAGAATGGCTGGCTACACCTTC

J gene: TRBJ1-1
clone size: few
V gene: TRBV20-1
D gene: NA
CDR3 protein: CSAKQGRTEAFF
CDR3 DNA: TGCAGTGCTAAACAGGGAAGGACTGAAGCTTTCTTT

J gene: TRBJ1-3
clone size: NA
V gene: TRBV20-1
D gene: NA
CDR3 protein: CSARDLGAATGNTIYF
CDR3 DNA: TGCAGTGCTAGAGATCTAGGGGCAGCCACTGGAAACACCATATATTTT

J gene: TRBJ2-5
clone size: few
V gene: TRBV5-4
D gene: NA
CDR3 protein: CASSLGDSGRGEETQYF
CDR3 DNA: TGTGCCAGCAGCTTGGGGGACAGCGGGCGGGGTGAAGAAACCCAGTACTTC

J gene: TRBJ2-5
clone size: NA
V gene: TRBV6-5
D gene: TRBD2
CDR3 protein: CASSEHYLAGETQYF
CDR3 DNA: TGTGCCAGCAGTGAACATTACCTAGCGGGAGAGACCCAGTACTTC

J gene: TRBJ1-5
clone size: NA
V gene: TRBV20-1
D gene: NA
CDR3 protein: CSARGPYSNQPQHF
CDR3 DNA: TGCAGTGCTAGAGGGCCTTATAGCAATCAGCCCCAGCATTTT

J gene: TRBJ2-7
clone size: few
V gene: TRBV20-1
D gene: NA
CDR3 protein: CSARDQTTGEQYF
CDR3 DNA: TGCAGTGCTAGAGATCAGACGACTGGGGAGCAGTACTTC

J gene: TRBJ1-5
clone size: NA
V gene: TRBV9
D gene: TRBD1
CDR3 protein: CASSKRGQGRALGQPQHF
CDR3 DNA: TGTGCCAGCAGTAAGCGAGGACAGGGAAGGGCCCTAGGGCAGCCCCAGCATTTT

J gene: TRBJ2-7
clone size: NA
V gene: TRBV9
D gene: NA
CDR3 protein: CASGESGVSYEQYF
CDR3 DNA: TGTGCCAGCGGAGAATCGGGGGTCTCCTACGAGCAGTACTTC

J gene: TRBJ1-1
clone size: NA
V gene: TRBV9
D gene: NA
CDR3 protein: CASSQFQSAFF
CDR3 DNA: TGTGCCAGCAGCCAATTTCAATCGGCTTTCTTT

J gene: TRBJ2-2
clone size: NA
V gene: TRBV25-1
D gene: NA
CDR3 protein: CASSRHPSTGELFF
CDR3 DNA: TGTGCCAGCAGTCGACACCCCTCCACTGGGGAGCTGTTTTTT

J gene: TRBJ2-5
clone size: few
V gene: TRBV7-9
D gene: NA
CDR3 protein: CASSLIRTQYF
CDR3 DNA: TGTGCCAGCAGCTTAATCCGGACCCAGTACTTC

J gene: TRBJ1-5
clone size: NA
V gene: TRBV10-2
D gene: TRBD1
CDR3 protein: CASSVTGRDQPQHF
CDR3 DNA: TGCGCCAGCAGTGTGACAGGGAGAGATCAGCCCCAGCATTTT

J gene: TRBJ2-7
clone size: NA
V gene: TRBV29-1
D gene: TRBD1
CDR3 protein: CSVRDRGSYEQYF
CDR3 DNA: TGCAGCGTACGGGACAGGGGGTCCTACGAGCAGTACTTC

J gene: TRBJ1-2
clone size: few
V gene: TRBV12-3/TRBV12-4
D gene: NA
CDR3 protein: CASTSSRSGYTF
CDR3 DNA: TGTGCCAGCACCTCCTCTCGGTCGGGCTACACCTTC

J gene: TRBJ2-2
clone size: few
V gene: TRBV7-2
D gene: TRBD1
CDR3 protein: CASSFVFGQGRGTGELFF
CDR3 DNA: TGTGCCAGCAGCTTCGTCTTTGGACAGGGGAGGGGTACCGGGGAGCTGTTTTTT

J gene: TRBJ1-1
clone size: few
V gene: TRBV20-1
D gene: TRBD1
CDR3 protein: CSARDGQAPYTEAFF
CDR3 DNA: TGCAGTGCTAGAGACGGACAGGCCCCGTACACTGAAGCTTTCTTT

J gene: TRBJ2-7
clone size: NA
V gene: TRBV7-9
D gene: NA
CDR3 protein: CASSQDLGTFYEQYF
CDR3 DNA: TGTGCCAGCAGCCAAGATCTAGGGACCTTCTACGAGCAGTACTTC

J gene: TRBJ2-5
clone size: few
V gene: TRBV7-2
D gene: TRBD2
CDR3 protein: CASSLTGGRIETQYF
CDR3 DNA: TGTGCCAGCAGCTTGACGGGGGGGCGTATAGAGACCCAGTACTTC

J gene: TRBJ1-5
clone size: NA
V gene: TRBV10-3
D gene: NA
CDR3 protein: CASSYSNQGSVSNQPQHF
CDR3 DNA: TGTGCCAGCAGTTACTCGAACCAGGGGTCGGTAAGCAATCAGCCCCAGCATTTT

J gene: TRBJ2-7
clone size: NA
V gene: TRBV6-1
D gene: NA
CDR3 protein: CASSYNVLGEQYF
CDR3 DNA: TGTGCCAGCAGTTACAACGTTCTGGGTGAGCAGTACTTC

J gene: TRBJ2-5
clone size: NA
V gene: TRBV7-9
D gene: TRBD1
CDR3 protein: CASSESTGGASGETQYF
CDR3 DNA: TGTGCCAGCAGTGAAAGTACAGGGGGCGCCTCGGGGGAGACCCAGTACTTC

J gene: TRBJ1-1
clone size: many
V gene: TRBV29-1
D gene: NA
CDR3 protein: CSVEMIGRDTEAFF
CDR3 DNA: TGCAGCGTTGAAATGATCGGGAGGGACACTGAAGCTTTCTTT

J gene: TRBJ1-1
clone size: once
V gene: TRBV25-1
D gene: NA
CDR3 protein: CASSPGSTGMAEAFF
CDR3 DNA: TGTGCCAGCAGTCCAGGGTCAACAGGGATGGCTGAAGCTTTCTTT

J gene: TRBJ2-2
clone size: many
V gene: TRBV10-3
D gene: TRBD2
CDR3 protein: CAISGGTSGAGELFF
CDR3 DNA: TGTGCCATCAGTGGAGGGACTAGCGGCGCCGGGGAGCTGTTTTTT

J gene: TRBJ2-5
clone size: NA
V gene: TRBV7-2
D gene: TRBD2
CDR3 protein: CATPGGRETQYF
CDR3 DNA: TGTGCCACCCCGGGGGGGAGGGAGACCCAGTACTTC

J gene: TRBJ1-1
clone size: few
V gene: TRBV10-3
D gene: NA
CDR3 protein: CASSYLLGNTEAFF
CDR3 DNA: TGTGCCAGCAGTTATTTGCTGGGGAACACTGAAGCTTTCTTT

J gene: TRBJ1-3
clone size: NA
V gene: TRBV9
D gene: NA
CDR3 protein: CASRKEGNTIYF
CDR3 DNA: TGTGCCAGCAGGAAGGAAGGAAACACCATATATTTT

J gene: TRBJ2-5
clone size: NA
V gene: TRBV7-9
D gene: TRBD2
CDR3 protein: CASSLGPAGEMEETQYF
CDR3 DNA: TGTGCCAGCAGCTTGGGACCAGCGGGAGAAATGGAAGAGACCCAGTACTTC

J gene: TRBJ2-7
clone size: few
V gene: TRBV7-9
D gene: TRBD1
CDR3 protein: CASSLTGGTYEQYF
CDR3 DNA: TGTGCCAGCAGCTTGACAGGGGGGACCTACGAGCAGTACTTC

J gene: TRBJ1-2
clone size: NA
V gene: TRBV19
D gene: NA
CDR3 protein: CAWSGGVDGYTF
CDR3 DNA: TGTGCCTGGAGTGGCGGGGTCGACGGCTACACCTTC

J gene: TRBJ1-2
clone size: many
V gene: TRBV10-3
D gene: NA
CDR3 protein: CAISGTGRDYGYTF
CDR3 DNA: TGTGCCATCAGTGGCACGGGGAGGGACTATGGCTACACCTTC

J gene: TRBJ2-1
clone size: NA
V gene: TRBV7-3
D gene: NA
CDR3 protein: CASSPLGGGHEQFF
CDR3 DNA: TGTGCCAGCAGCCCCTTAGGGGGGGGCCATGAGCAGTTCTTC

J gene: TRBJ1-5
clone size: few
V gene: TRBV24-1
D gene: NA
CDR3 protein: CASSFGSGRNQPQHF
CDR3 DNA: TGTGCCAGCAGCTTTGGGTCAGGGAGGAATCAGCCCCAGCATTTT

J gene: TRBJ1-4
clone size: many
V gene: TRBV7-9
D gene: TRBD1
CDR3 protein: CASSLGQREKLFF
CDR3 DNA: TGTGCCAGCAGCTTGGGACAGAGGGAAAAACTGTTTTTT

J gene: TRBJ1-1
clone size: many
V gene: TRBV24-1
D gene: TRBD1
CDR3 protein: CATGGTGGNFFF
CDR3 DNA: TGTGCCACCGGCGGGACAGGGGGCAATTTTTTCTTT

J gene: TRBJ1-1
clone size: many
V gene: TRBV12-3/TRBV12-4
D gene: TRBD1
CDR3 protein: CASRVTGGREAFF
CDR3 DNA: TGTGCCAGCAGGGTAACAGGGGGGAGAGAAGCTTTCTTT

J gene: TRBJ1-3
clone size: NA
V gene: TRBV10-3
D gene: NA
CDR3 protein: CAISSGRASTIYF
CDR3 DNA: TGTGCCATCAGTAGCGGGAGGGCTAGCACCATATATTTT

J gene: TRBJ1-2
clone size: NA
V gene: TRBV7-9
D gene: NA
CDR3 protein: CASSSDPTAIRGGYTF
CDR3 DNA: TGTGCCAGCAGCTCGGACCCTACAGCCATCAGGGGCGGCTACACCTTC

J gene: TRBJ2-5
clone size: once
V gene: TRBV2
D gene: TRBD1
CDR3 protein: CASSDPRTGGETQYF
CDR3 DNA: TGTGCCAGCAGTGATCCCCGCACAGGGGGGGAGACCCAGTACTTC

J gene: TRBJ1-6
clone size: few
V gene: TRBV20-1
D gene: TRBD1
CDR3 protein: CSAIRQGLNSPLHF
CDR3 DNA: TGCAGTGCTATACGACAGGGCCTGAATTCACCCCTCCACTTT

J gene: TRBJ2-5
clone size: many
V gene: TRBV10-3
D gene: NA
CDR3 protein: CAAQRERQETQYF
CDR3 DNA: TGTGCCGCCCAGAGGGAGCGGCAAGAGACCCAGTACTTC

J gene: TRBJ1-5
clone size: few
V gene: TRBV6-5
D gene: NA
CDR3 protein: CASSLRGYQPQHF
CDR3 DNA: TGTGCCAGCAGTTTGCGGGGGTATCAGCCCCAGCATTTT

J gene: TRBJ1-1
clone size: NA
V gene: TRBV10-3
D gene: TRBD1
CDR3 protein: CALRTGNLNTEAFF
CDR3 DNA: TGTGCCCTTAGGACAGGGAATCTGAACACTGAAGCTTTCTTT

J gene: TRBJ1-6
clone size: NA
V gene: TRBV20-1
D gene: NA
CDR3 protein: CSARDVRTGTTGSPLHF
CDR3 DNA: TGCAGTGCTAGAGATGTTAGAACCGGGACTACGGGTTCACCCCTCCACTTT

J gene: TRBJ2-3
clone size: NA
V gene: TRBV29-1
D gene: NA
CDR3 protein: CSVGGGHTDTQYF
CDR3 DNA: TGCAGCGTTGGCGGAGGACACACAGATACGCAGTATTTT

J gene: TRBJ1-6
clone size: few
V gene: TRBV2
D gene: TRBD1
CDR3 protein: CASSESTGGFSPLHF
CDR3 DNA: TGTGCCAGCAGTGAGTCGACAGGGGGCTTTTCACCCCTCCACTTT

J gene: TRBJ1-2
clone size: NA
V gene: TRBV19
D gene: NA
CDR3 protein: CASSIGGEVTGYTF
CDR3 DNA: TGTGCCAGTAGTATAGGGGGAGAGGTGACCGGCTACACCTTC